This entry lists 23 T cell receptor beta chains sequenced from one sample in a study of CD8+CD57+ T cells in acquired aplastic anemia. Genomic DNA, serving as template, underwent TCR beta VDJ and CDR3 profiling. One entry per CDR3 protein, called by TCRdb with MiXCR from the reads. The sample carries hundreds of thousands of distinct CDR3 sequences, around 68% recorded once. Sample: sorted CD4+, CD8+, or CD8+CD57+ T cells (not recorded which) from PBMCs. The receptors were sampled from a human donor in good health, serving as a control.

This clonotype was counted ten times or more. This sequence joins TRBV4-1 and TRBJ2-7; 12 bases are a match to TRBD2. After removal of 0 bases from V and 2 bases from J, the junction contained 5 bases not matched to a gene. This CDR3 has 17 amino acids. The germline gives CDR1 MGHRA, CDR2 YSYEKL. This CDR3 reads CASSQDPSGGVTYEQYF. CDR3 coding DNA: TGCGCCAGCAGCCAAGACCCTAGCGGGGGGGTAACCTACGAGCAGTACTTC.

Ten or more counts support this clonotype. The V gene is TRBV15, the J gene TRBJ1-1; tentative D call: TRBD1 (5 bases). V was trimmed by 1 base and J by 3 bases, leaving 15 bases between them. Germline CDR1 LNHNV, CDR2 YYDKDF (reference sequence). The CDR3 spans 16 residues. The CDR3 DNA sequence: TGTGCCACCAGCAGAGGGCAGGGACTTTCGGACACTGAAGCTTTCTTT. This codes for CATSRGQGLSDTEAFF.

About this clonotype: A junction boundary mismatches the germline segment, possibly from a read error. The chain combines TRBV24-1 with TRBJ2-7; tentatively, D is TRBD1 or TRBD2 (6 bases each). CDR1 is KGHDR and CDR2 is SFDVKD in the germline V gene. CDR3 length equals 14 residues. The CDR3 reads CATTTGRGHYEQYF. CDR3 nucleotide sequence: TGTGCCACTACTACGGGACGGGGGCACTACGAGCAGTACTTT.

The table lists this clonotype with many counts. V is TRBV2 and J is TRBJ1-5; 7 nucleotides agree with TRBD1. Germline V gene data show CDR1 as SNHLY and CDR2 as FYNNEI. The CDR3 sequence is 15 residues long. With V trimmed by 3 bases and J by 7 bases, 9 bases remained unmatched. The CDR3 here is CASSDQGQAGQPQHF. The CDR3 DNA follows: TGTGCCAGCAGTGACCAAGGACAGGCTGGGCAGCCCCAGCATTTT.

V and J are TRBV20-1 and TRBJ1-2; 8 bases align to TRBD1. The V gene end was trimmed by 5 bases and the J gene end by 5 bases; junction bases not matched to a gene: 4. The CDR3 is 12 residues long. Germline V CDR1 and CDR2: DFQATT, SNEGSKA (reference sequence). Here the CDR3 reads CSAETGAYGYTF. The CDR3 DNA is TGCAGTGCTGAGACAGGGGCTTATGGCTACACCTTC.

This clonotype was observed a few times. This could be a read error, since a much larger clone is one nucleotide away. V is TRBV29-1 and J is TRBJ2-3; TRBD2 agrees at 12 bases. Germline CDR1 is SQVTM and CDR2 is ANQGSEA. The CDR3 loop spans 14 amino acids. V lost 7 bases, J lost 5 bases, and 7 bases stayed unmatched. The CDR3 coding sequence is TGCAGCGGAGCTAGCGGGGGGGGTAGAGATACGCAGTATTTT. This encodes CSGASGGGRDTQYF.

The gene calls are TRBV7-2 and TRBJ1-2; 8 bases are shared with TRBD1. Germline values: CDR1 SGHTA, CDR2 FQGNSA. The CDR3 loop spans 15 amino acids. V was clipped by 4 bases and J by 14 bases; unmatched bases: 18. The CDR3 loop reads CASSSVAAGGYEQTF. In nucleotides, the CDR3 is TGTGCCAGCAGCTCCGTAGCGGCAGGGGGCTACGAGCAGACCTTC.

The chain couples TRBV4-3 to TRBJ2-3; D is unresolved. V was cut by 1 base and J by 5 bases, with 7 bases left in between. Germline lookup yields CDR1 LGHNA and CDR2 YSLEER. CDR3 length: 13 amino acids. The CDR3 DNA sequence: TGCGCCAGCAGCCAAGTGGGCGGAGATACGCAGTATTTT. Protein sequence: CASSQVGGDTQYF.

This clonotype was counted ten times or more. V gene TRBV4-2 combines with J gene TRBJ1-2; a weak D match, TRBD1 (5 bases). Trimming stripped 2 bases from V and 8 bases from J, with 27 bases between. Germline loops: CDR1 LGHNA, CDR2 YNFKEQ. The CDR3 extends over 18 amino acids. CDR3 amino acids: CASSQLTGPRANLGGYTF. As DNA, the CDR3 is TGTGCCAGCAGCCAATTGACGGGGCCGAGGGCTAACTTAGGGGGCTACACCTTC.

Concerning this clonotype: This CDR3 is missing its conserved last phenylalanine or tryptophan, likely due to a read error. The DNA is omitted, as the CDR3 cannot be located on it reliably, and the CDR3 follows TCRdb's listing. The chain is built from TRBV7-2 and TRBJ1-1. CDR1 SGHTA and CDR2 FQGNSA come from the germline V gene. The CDR3 is 13 residues long, ends included. CDR3 sequence: CASSLWGNRTNEK.

The table lists this clonotype with many counts. This chain links TRBV7-2 with TRBJ1-4; no reliable D call. Trimming removed 5 bases at V and 8 bases at J, with 18 bases between. CDR1 and CDR2 (germline): SGHTA, FQGNSA. This CDR3 has 15 amino acids. This CDR3 is CASSVNRDDKEKLFF. In nucleotides, the CDR3 is TGTGCCAGCAGCGTTAACCGAGACGACAAGGAAAAACTGTTTTTT.

Regarding this clonotype: This is likely a read error, given that the CDR3 carries no conserved phenylalanine or tryptophan at its end. Because the CDR3's place on the DNA is in doubt, the DNA is left out and the CDR3 is given as listed by TCRdb. The chain uses TRBV24-1 and TRBJ2-5; the table's TRBD1 call for D was not verified on the DNA. The germline CDR1 and CDR2 sequences are KGHDR and SFDVKD. The CDR3 has 17 residues if both end residues are counted. CDR3 protein: CATSAAGGYTPPLFFGE.

The chain has TRBV11-3 and TRBJ2-7, with D unresolved. This CDR3 contains 13 residues. V shed 2 bases and J shed 6 bases, with 11 bases lying between them. Germline CDR1 and CDR2: SGHNT and YENEEA. The CDR3 coding sequence is TGTGCCAGCAGCTTACACAGTACTTCCGAGCAGTACTTC. Translation: CASSLHSTSEQYF.

The rearrangement uses TRBV2 and TRBJ2-3; possibly TRBD1 for D (5 bases). CDR1 SNHLY and CDR2 FYNNEI come from the germline V gene. The CDR3 sequence is 15 residues long. The V end was cut by 6 bases, the J end by 0 bases, with 13 bases between. The CDR3 loop reads CASRARTSSTDTQYF. The CDR3 DNA follows: TGTGCCAGCAGAGCTCGGACAAGTAGCACAGATACGCAGTATTTT. The full variable domain, completed using reference TRBV2 and TRBJ2-3, is EPEVTQTPSHQVTQMGQEVILRCVPISNHLYFYWYRQILGQKVEFLVSFYNNEISEKSEIFDDQFSVERPDGSNFTLKIRSTKLEDSAMYFCASRARTSSTDTQYFGPGTRLTVL.

The chain employs TRBV6-5 and TRBJ1-6, with D perhaps matching TRBD1 (5 bases). V was pared by 10 bases and J by 6 bases, with 22 bases between. Germline CDR1 reads MNHEY; CDR2 reads SVGAGI. The CDR3 consists of 16 residues. The CDR3 protein is CATRVEDRSRNSPLHF. In DNA form, the CDR3 reads TGTGCCACCAGGGTAGAAGACAGAAGCCGTAATTCACCCCTCCACTTT.

This sequence joins TRBV7-2 and TRBJ1-4; possibly TRBD1 for D (5 bases). The germline V gene encodes CDR1 SGHTA and CDR2 FQGNSA. With 1 base removed from V and 7 bases from J, the gap between germline ends came to 16 bases. The CDR3 has 16 residues. CDR3 DNA: TGTGCCAGCAGCTTAGTAGGGCTAGCGGGGGGTGAAAAACTGTTTTTT. Its protein product is CASSLVGLAGGEKLFF.

CDR3 protein: CASSHLGGVTPDTQYF. As DNA, the CDR3 is TGTGCCAGCAGCCACCTCGGGGGCGTGACACCAGATACGCAGTATTTT. The rearrangement uses TRBV14 and TRBJ2-3, with D perhaps being TRBD1 or TRBD2 (6 bases each). The CDR3 has 16 amino acids. Trimming cost V 3 bases and J 4 bases, with 17 bases left between them. Germline V gene lookup returns CDR1 SGHDN and CDR2 FVKESK. The whole variable domain, filled in from reference TRBV14 and TRBJ2-3, reads EAGVTQFPSHSVIEKGQTVTLRCDPISGHDNLYWYRRVMGKEIKFLLHFVKESKQDESGMPNNRFLAERTGGTYSTLKVQPAELEDSGVYFCASSHLGGVTPDTQYFGPGTRLTVL.

Notes on this clonotype: The DNA is omitted, as the CDR3 cannot be located on it reliably, and the CDR3 follows TCRdb's listing. The V call is TRBV7-3, the J call TRBJ1-3; the table names TRBD1, a call not compared with the DNA. Germline V lookup: CDR1 SGHTA, CDR2 FQGTGA. The CDR3 extends over 14 residues, inclusive of both ends. The CDR3: CASSQNQPQHFGDF.

Comments on this clonotype: One end of the junction is discordant with germline, which a read error may explain. The chain carries TRBV5-1 and TRBJ1-5; D is unresolved. The CDR3 spans 15 residues. Germline CDR1 and CDR2: SGHRS and YFSETQ. Here the CDR3 reads CASSFPASGDQPQHF. CDR3 in DNA: TGTGCCAGCAGCTTTCCGGCCAGCGGCGATCAGCCCCAGCATTTT.

At least ten counts were recorded for this clonotype. The CDR3 loop is CASSQERQGRYGYTF. In DNA form, the CDR3 reads TGCGCCAGCAGCCAGGAAAGACAGGGGAGGTATGGCTACACCTTC. The V call is TRBV4-3, the J call TRBJ1-2; TRBD1 agrees at 8 bases. In germline, CDR1 is LGHNA, CDR2 YSLEER. V was clipped by 3 bases and J by 5 bases; unmatched bases: 8. The CDR3 has 15 amino acids.

About this clonotype: Likely a read error: the CDR3 ends without its conserved phenylalanine or tryptophan. It is unclear where the CDR3 begins or ends on the DNA, so no DNA is shown, and the CDR3 is as TCRdb lists it. The V gene is TRBV7-2, the J gene TRBJ2-7; the D segment call TRBD1 is taken from the table without a DNA check. Looked up from germline, CDR1 is SGHTA and CDR2 is FQGNSA. The CDR3 spans 11 residues, counting both ends. The chain's CDR3 is CASRRMDRWYY.

J is TRBJ2-1 and V is TRBV12-3 or TRBV12-4, with no clear D. This CDR3 spans 14 amino acids. With 3 bases removed from V and 3 bases from J, the gap between germline ends came to 9 bases. This CDR3 reads CASSLNRFYNEQFF. CDR3 nucleotides: TGTGCCAGCAGTTTGAACAGATTCTACAATGAGCAGTTCTTC.

This sequence joins TRBV5-1 and TRBJ2-5; no clear D. This CDR3 has 15 amino acids. V dropped 1 base and J dropped 5 bases, with 15 bases sitting between them. The germline gives CDR1 SGHRS, CDR2 YFSETQ. CDR3 protein: CASSLSPAVGETQYF. The CDR3 nucleotides are TGCGCCAGCAGCTTGTCCCCAGCCGTGGGGGAGACCCAGTACTTC. The full variable domain, rest sourced from reference TRBV5-1 and TRBJ2-5, is KAGVTQTPRYLIKTRGQQVTLSCSPISGHRSVSWYQQTPGQGLQFLFEYFSETQRNKGNFPGRFSGRQFSNSRSEMNVSTLELGDSALYLCASSLSPAVGETQYFGPGTRLLVL.